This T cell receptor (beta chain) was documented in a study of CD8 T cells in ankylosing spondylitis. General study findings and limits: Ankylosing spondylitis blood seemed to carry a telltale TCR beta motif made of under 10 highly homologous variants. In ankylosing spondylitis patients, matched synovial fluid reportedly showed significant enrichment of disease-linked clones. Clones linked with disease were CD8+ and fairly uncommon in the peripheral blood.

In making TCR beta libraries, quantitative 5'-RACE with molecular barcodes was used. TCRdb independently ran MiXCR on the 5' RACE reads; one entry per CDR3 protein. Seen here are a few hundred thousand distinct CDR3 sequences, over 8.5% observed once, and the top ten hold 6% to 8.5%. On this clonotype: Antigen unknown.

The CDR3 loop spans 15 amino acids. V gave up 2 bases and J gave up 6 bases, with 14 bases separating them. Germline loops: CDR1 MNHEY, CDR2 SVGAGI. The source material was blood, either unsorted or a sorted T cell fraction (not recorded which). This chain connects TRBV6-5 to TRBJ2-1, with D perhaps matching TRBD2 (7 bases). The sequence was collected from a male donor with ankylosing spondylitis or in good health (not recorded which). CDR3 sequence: CASSYGWGGSNEQFF. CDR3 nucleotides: TGTGCCAGCAGTTACGGGTGGGGGGGCTCCAATGAGCAGTTCTTC.